Following are 8 T cell receptor beta chains from one sample sequenced in a study of regulatory T cells in long-lasting Graves disease. Arm-PCR of CDR3 regions and iRepertoire HTBI primers were used to build TCR beta libraries. TCRdb called the multiplex PCR reads again in MiXCR, with one record for every CDR3 protein. The table records 360,000 or so distinct CDR3 sequences, 15% to 20% of them present only once. Time point here: newly diagnosed GD, antithyroid drugs for less than 3 months. Following extraction of RNA from PBMCs, that RNA was used to make the TCR library. These data also featured in a second study, about T cells in Graves' hyperthyroidism and ophthalmopathy.

Sequences were derived from peripheral blood mononuclear cells (PBMCs), sampled at new diagnosis, from a patient treated with antithyroid drugs. The receptor set was obtained from a man aged 35-49 years with Graves disease.

This clonotype occurred a few times. The V and J genes are TRBV7-3 and TRBJ2-1; no firm D call. Germline-derived CDR1 and CDR2 are SGHTA and FQGTGA. This CDR3 comprises 15 residues. The V end lost 2 bases, the J end lost 4 bases, and 12 bases lay between the germline ends. CDR3: CASSLPSSTYNEQFF. CDR3 bases: TGTGCCAGCAGCTTACCCAGCAGCACGTACAATGAGCAGTTCTTC.

This clonotype was observed many times. The rearrangement uses TRBV7-2 and TRBJ1-1, with D maybe TRBD1 (5 bases). Trimming left V 5 bases short and J 1 base short, with 11 bases between. The CDR3 has 14 residues. The germline CDR1 and CDR2 sequences are SGHTA and FQGNSA. The CDR3 DNA reads as TGTGCCAGCAGCACCAGGGTTGGGAACACTGAAGCTTTCTTT. Residues: CASSTRVGNTEAFF.

This clonotype was observed many times. The chain combines TRBV20-1 with TRBJ1-3; 8 nucleotides align to TRBD1. Germline assignment: CDR1 DFQATT and CDR2 SNEGSKA (reference sequence). Trimming cost V 5 bases and J 2 bases; bases outside gene matches: 8. This CDR3 is 15 amino acids long. The CDR3 nucleotides read TGCAGTGCTGACAGGGGTATTGGCGCTGGAAACACCATATATTTT. This codes for CSADRGIGAGNTIYF.

This clonotype was counted at least ten times. The chain joins TRBV20-1 to TRBJ2-7; perhaps TRBD2 as D (5 bases). In germline, CDR1 is DFQATT, CDR2 SNEGSKA (reference sequence). The CDR3 is made up of 14 amino acids. The germline V and J ends were trimmed by 7 bases and 0 bases, with 16 bases remaining between them. The CDR3 nucleotides are TGCAGTGATAGTAACCTAGCACGCTCCTACGAGCAGTACTTC. Its protein product is CSDSNLARSYEQYF.

This clonotype was picked up many times. This sequence joins TRBV20-1 and TRBJ2-1, with D hard to call. The CDR3 has 14 amino acids. The V and J ends lost 3 bases and 0 bases respectively, with 9 bases between them. Germline V lookup: CDR1 DFQATT, CDR2 SNEGSKA (reference sequence). Written as DNA, the CDR3 is TGCAGTGCTAGGGAGAGTCACTCCTACAATGAGCAGTTCTTC. Protein sequence: CSARESHSYNEQFF.

The table lists this clonotype with a few counts. The gene calls are TRBV5-1 and TRBJ2-1; a possible D gene is TRBD1 (5 bases). The CDR3 is made up of 15 amino acids. The germline CDR1 and CDR2 sequences are SGHRS and YFSETQ. V dropped 0 bases and J dropped 10 bases, with 17 bases sitting between them. In DNA form, the CDR3 reads TGCGCCAGCAGCTTGGGGGGCTACGTCTCCTACGAGCAGTTCTTC. It translates to CASSLGGYVSYEQFF.

There are a few counts of this clonotype. The chain couples TRBV12-3 or TRBV12-4 to TRBJ2-2, with D possibly being TRBD1 (6 bases). The CDR3 is 15 residues long. Trimming stripped 3 bases from V and 0 bases from J, with 8 bases between. The CDR3 region is CASSFRGANTGELFF. The DNA of the CDR3 is TGTGCCAGCAGTTTCAGGGGAGCGAACACCGGGGAGCTGTTTTTT.

The V gene is TRBV30, the J gene TRBJ2-1; TRBD2 is a possible D gene (7 bases). Deletions cut 7 bases from V and 5 bases from J, with 15 bases between. Germline CDR1 reads GTSNPN; CDR2 reads SVGIG (reference sequence). This CDR3 comprises 13 residues. The CDR3 region is CASLGGGHNEQFF. CDR3 DNA sequence: TGTGCCTCTTTAGGGGGGGGACACAATGAGCAGTTCTTC.